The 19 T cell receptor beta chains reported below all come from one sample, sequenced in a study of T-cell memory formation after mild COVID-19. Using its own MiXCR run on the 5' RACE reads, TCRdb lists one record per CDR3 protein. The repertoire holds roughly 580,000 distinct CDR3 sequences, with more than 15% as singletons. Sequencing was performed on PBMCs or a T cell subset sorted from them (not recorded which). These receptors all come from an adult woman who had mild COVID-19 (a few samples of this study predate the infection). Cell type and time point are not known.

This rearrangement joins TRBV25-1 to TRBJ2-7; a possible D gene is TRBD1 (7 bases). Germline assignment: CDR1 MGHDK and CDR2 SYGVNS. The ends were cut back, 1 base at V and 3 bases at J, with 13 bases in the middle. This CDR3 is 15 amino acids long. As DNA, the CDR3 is TGTGCCAGCAGTGAATTGGAGGGGGCTGGCTACGAGCAGTACTTC. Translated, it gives CASSELEGAGYEQYF.

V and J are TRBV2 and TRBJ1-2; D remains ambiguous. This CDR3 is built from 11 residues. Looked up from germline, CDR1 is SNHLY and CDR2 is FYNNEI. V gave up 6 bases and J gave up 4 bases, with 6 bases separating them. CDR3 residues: CASSIGYGYTF. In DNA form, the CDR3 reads TGTGCCAGCAGCATTGGCTATGGCTACACCTTC.

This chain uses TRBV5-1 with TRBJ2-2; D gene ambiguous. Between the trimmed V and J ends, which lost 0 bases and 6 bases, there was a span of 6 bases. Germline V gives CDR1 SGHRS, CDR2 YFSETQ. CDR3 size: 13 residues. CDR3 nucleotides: TGCGCCAGCAGCTTGGACCTTCCCGGGGAGCTGTTTTTT. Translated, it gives CASSLDLPGELFF.

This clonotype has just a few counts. CDR3 DNA sequence: TGCAGCGTTGTCCTCCCGGGTCTTTACACCGGGGAGCTGTTTTTT. Protein sequence: CSVVLPGLYTGELFF. The chain combines TRBV29-1 with TRBJ2-2; no definite D call. The V end lost 4 bases, the J end lost 3 bases, and 15 bases lay between the germline ends. Germline CDR1 SQVTM, CDR2 ANQGSEA. CDR3 length equals 15 residues.

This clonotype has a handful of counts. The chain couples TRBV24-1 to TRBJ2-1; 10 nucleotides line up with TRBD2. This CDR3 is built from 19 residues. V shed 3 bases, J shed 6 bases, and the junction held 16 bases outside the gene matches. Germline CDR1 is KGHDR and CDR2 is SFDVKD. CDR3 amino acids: CATSDTPYPLAGVFNEQFF. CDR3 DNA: TGTGCCACCAGTGATACACCCTACCCCCTAGCGGGAGTTTTCAATGAGCAGTTCTTC.

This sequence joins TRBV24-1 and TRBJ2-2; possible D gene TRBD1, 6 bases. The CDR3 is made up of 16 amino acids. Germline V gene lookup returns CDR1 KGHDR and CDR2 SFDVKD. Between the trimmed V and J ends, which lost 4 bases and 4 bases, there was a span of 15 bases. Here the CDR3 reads CATSDPTGSITGELFF. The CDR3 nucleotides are TGTGCCACCAGTGACCCGACAGGTTCAATCACCGGGGAGCTGTTTTTT.

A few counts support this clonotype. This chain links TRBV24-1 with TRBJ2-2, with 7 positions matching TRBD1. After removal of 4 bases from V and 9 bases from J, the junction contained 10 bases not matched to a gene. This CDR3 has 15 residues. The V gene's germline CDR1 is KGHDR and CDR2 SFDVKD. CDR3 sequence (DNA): TGTGCCACCAGTGAACCCCTCCGACAGGGAAGGGAGCTGTTTTTT. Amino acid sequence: CATSEPLRQGRELFF.

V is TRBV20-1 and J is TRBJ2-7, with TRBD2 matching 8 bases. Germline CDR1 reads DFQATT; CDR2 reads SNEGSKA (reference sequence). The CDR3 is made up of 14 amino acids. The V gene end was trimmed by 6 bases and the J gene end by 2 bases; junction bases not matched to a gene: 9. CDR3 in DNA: TGCAGTGCGCCTGTAGCGGGGCTCCCCTACGAGCAGTACTTC. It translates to CSAPVAGLPYEQYF.

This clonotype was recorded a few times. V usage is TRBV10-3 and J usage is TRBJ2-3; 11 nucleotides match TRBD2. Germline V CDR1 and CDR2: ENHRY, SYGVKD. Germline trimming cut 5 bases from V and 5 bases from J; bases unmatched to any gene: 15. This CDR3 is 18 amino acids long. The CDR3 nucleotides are TGTGCCATCAGTACCGTCCGCGGAGACGGACTAGCGGGAGATACGCAGTATTTT. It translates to CAISTVRGDGLAGDTQYF.

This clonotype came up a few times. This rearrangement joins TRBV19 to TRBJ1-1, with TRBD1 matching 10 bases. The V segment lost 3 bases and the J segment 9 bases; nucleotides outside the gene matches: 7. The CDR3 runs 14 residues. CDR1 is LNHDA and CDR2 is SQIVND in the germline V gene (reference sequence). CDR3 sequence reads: CASSIWDRGEKAFF. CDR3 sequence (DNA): TGTGCCAGTAGTATCTGGGACAGGGGTGAGAAAGCTTTCTTT.

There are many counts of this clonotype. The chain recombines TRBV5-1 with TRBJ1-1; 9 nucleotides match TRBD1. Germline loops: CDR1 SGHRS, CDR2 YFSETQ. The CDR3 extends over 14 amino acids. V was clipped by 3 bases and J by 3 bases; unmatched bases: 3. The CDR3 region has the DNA TGCGCCAGCAGCTACCGGGACAGGGACACTGAAGCTTTCTTT. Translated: CASSYRDRDTEAFF.

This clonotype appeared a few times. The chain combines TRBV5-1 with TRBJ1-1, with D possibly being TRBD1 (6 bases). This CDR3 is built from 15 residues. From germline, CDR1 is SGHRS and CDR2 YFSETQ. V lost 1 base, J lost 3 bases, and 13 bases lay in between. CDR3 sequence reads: CASSLSGRGDTEAFF. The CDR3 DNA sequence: TGCGCCAGCAGCTTGTCGGGTAGGGGGGACACTGAAGCTTTCTTT.

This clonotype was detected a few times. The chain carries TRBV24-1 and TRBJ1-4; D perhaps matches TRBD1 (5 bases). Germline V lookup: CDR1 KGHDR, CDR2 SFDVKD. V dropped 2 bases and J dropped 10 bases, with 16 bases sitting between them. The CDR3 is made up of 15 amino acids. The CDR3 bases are TGTGCCACCAGTGATTACGGCGGGGCCGGCGGAAAACTGTTTTTT. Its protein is CATSDYGGAGGKLFF.

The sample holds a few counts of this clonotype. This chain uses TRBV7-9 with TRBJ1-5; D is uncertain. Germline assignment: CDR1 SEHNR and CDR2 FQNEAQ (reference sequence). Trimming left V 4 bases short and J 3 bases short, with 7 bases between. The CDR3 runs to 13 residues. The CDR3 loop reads CASSSGNNQPQHF. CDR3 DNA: TGTGCCAGCAGCTCCGGAAACAATCAGCCCCAGCATTTT.

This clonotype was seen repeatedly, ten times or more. CDR3 in amino acids: CASSLGGGRSYEQYF. The CDR3 region has the DNA TGTGCCAGCAGCTTAGGGGGTGGGAGGTCCTACGAGCAGTACTTC. The V gene is TRBV7-8, the J gene TRBJ2-7; D is possibly TRBD2 (6 bases). Trimming left V 1 base short and J 1 base short, with 11 bases between. Germline V lookup: CDR1 SGHVS, CDR2 FQNEAQ. The CDR3 contains 15 residues. Variable domain in full (rest from reference TRBV7-8 and TRBJ2-7): GAGVSQSPRYKVAKRGQDVALRCDPISGHVSLFWYQQALGQGPEFLTYFQNEAQLDKSGLPSDRFFAERPEGSVSTLKIQRTQQEDSAVYLCASSLGGGRSYEQYFGPGTRLTVT.

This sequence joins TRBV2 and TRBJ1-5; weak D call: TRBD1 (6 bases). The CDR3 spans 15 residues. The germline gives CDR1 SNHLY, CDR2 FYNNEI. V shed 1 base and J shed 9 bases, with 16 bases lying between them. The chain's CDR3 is CASSEEAGVGRPQHF. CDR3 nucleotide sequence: TGTGCCAGCAGTGAAGAGGCAGGGGTGGGGAGGCCCCAGCATTTT.

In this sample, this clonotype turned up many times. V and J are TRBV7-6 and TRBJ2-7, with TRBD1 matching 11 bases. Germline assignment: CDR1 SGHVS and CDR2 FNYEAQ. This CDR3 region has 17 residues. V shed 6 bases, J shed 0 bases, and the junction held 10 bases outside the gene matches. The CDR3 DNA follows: TGTGCCAGCAGTTCATTCTCCGGGACAGGGGGCTCCTACGAGCAGTACTTC. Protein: CASSSFSGTGGSYEQYF.

The CDR3 reads CASSTFTGYHEQYF. CDR3 bases: TGTGCCAGCAGCACCTTTACAGGGTACCACGAGCAGTACTTC. The chain combines TRBV7-9 with TRBJ2-7; a possible D gene is TRBD1 (6 bases). The CDR3 runs to 14 residues. Germline V gene lookup returns CDR1 SEHNR and CDR2 FQNEAQ (reference sequence). Trimming took off 5 bases at V and 5 bases at J, with 16 bases between the two ends.

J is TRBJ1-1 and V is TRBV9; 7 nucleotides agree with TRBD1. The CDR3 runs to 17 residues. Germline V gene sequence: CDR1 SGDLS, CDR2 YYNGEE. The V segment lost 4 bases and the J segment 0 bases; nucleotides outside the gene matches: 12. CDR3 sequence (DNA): TGTGCCAGCAGCCCCTTCTCCTCAGGACAGGTGAACACTGAAGCTTTCTTT. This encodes CASSPFSSGQVNTEAFF.